This is a list of T cell receptor beta chains from one sample in a study of control samples from healthy donors and cancer patients. Using immunoSEQ multiplex PCR, the repertoire was profiled, and TCRdb retains in-frame clones only, with some absent. The table includes tens of thousands of clones, 85% to 90% detected once. The sample was PBMCs. The receptors were sampled from a woman aged 45 to 65 with colorectal cancer. The CDR3 runs from the conserved cysteine through the conserved F or W. A D gene is named only where the DNA matches it firmly. Some rows have no size entry. The others give once, few or many, or a class for an expanded clone.

j_call	v_call	clone_size	d_call	cdr3_aa	cdr3_nt
TRBJ1-2	TRBV4-3	once	NA	CASSQDFWNSREYGYTF	TGCGCCAGCAGCCAAGATTTCTGGAACTCCCGGGAGTATGGCTACACCTTC
TRBJ2-1	TRBV6-5	NA	NA	CASSYLEEQFF	TGTGCCAGCAGTTACCTAGAGGAGCAGTTCTTC
TRBJ1-1	TRBV12-3/TRBV12-4	NA	NA	CASSYFPEAFF	TGTGCCAGCAGCTACTTTCCTGAAGCTTTCTTT
TRBJ2-3	TRBV19	NA	NA	CASSIPYGDTQYF	TGTGCCAGTAGTATCCCCTACGGAGATACGCAGTATTTT
TRBJ2-5	TRBV4-3	NA	NA	CASSQGAESPKETQYF	TGCGCCAGCAGCCAAGGGGCCGAAAGCCCCAAAGAGACCCAGTACTTC
TRBJ2-1	TRBV6-5	NA	NA	CASRPNYNEQFF	TGTGCCAGCAGACCCAACTACAATGAGCAGTTCTTC
TRBJ1-5	TRBV19	NA	NA	CASSISSGGRNQPQHF	TGTGCCAGTAGTATCAGTTCGGGGGGACGGAATCAGCCCCAGCATTTT
TRBJ2-1	TRBV10-2	NA	NA	CASTPQTYNEQFF	TGCGCCAGCACCCCCCAAACGTACAATGAGCAGTTCTTC
TRBJ1-2	TRBV5-4	medium-sized	NA	CASSFQHGGSGYTF	TGTGCCAGCAGCTTTCAACATGGGGGCTCGGGCTACACCTTC
TRBJ1-6	TRBV10-2	once	TRBD1	CASVGQGNSPLHF	TGCGCCAGCGTTGGACAGGGGAATTCACCCCTCCACTTT
TRBJ1-1	TRBV2	NA	NA	CASSRDGYTEAFF	TGTGCCAGCAGTCGTGACGGCTACACTGAAGCTTTCTTT
TRBJ1-1	TRBV5-1	NA	NA	CASRDIRANTEAFF	TGCGCCAGCAGGGACATCCGGGCGAACACTGAAGCTTTCTTT
TRBJ1-4	TRBV6-5	NA	NA	CASSSQGSGEKLFF	TGTGCCAGCAGTTCACAGGGTAGCGGTGAAAAACTGTTTTTT
TRBJ1-5	TRBV19	NA	NA	CASTYGRDSNQPQHF	TGTGCCAGTACCTACGGGAGAGATAGCAATCAGCCCCAGCATTTT
TRBJ1-5	TRBV6-5	once	NA	CASSRRQVQRPQHF	TGTGCCAGCAGTAGACGACAAGTGCAGCGGCCCCAGCATTTT